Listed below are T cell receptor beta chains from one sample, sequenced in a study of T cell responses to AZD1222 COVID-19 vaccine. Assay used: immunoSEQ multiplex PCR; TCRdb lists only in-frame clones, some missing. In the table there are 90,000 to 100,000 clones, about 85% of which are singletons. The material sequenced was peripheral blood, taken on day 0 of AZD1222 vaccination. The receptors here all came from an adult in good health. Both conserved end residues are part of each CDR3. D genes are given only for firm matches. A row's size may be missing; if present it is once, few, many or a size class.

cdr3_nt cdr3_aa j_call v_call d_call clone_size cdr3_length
TGTGCCAGCAAGGACAGGCGGGGGACTAATGAAAAACTGTTTTTT CASKDRRGTNEKLFF TRBJ1-4 TRBV6-5 TRBD1 once 15
TGTGCCAGCAGCTTGGGACTAGCGAGCACAGATACGCAGTATTTT CASSLGLASTDTQYF TRBJ2-3 TRBV5-4 TRBD2 - 15
TGTGCCAGCACCCCTTCGGGTAGCTCCTACAATGAGCAGTTCTTC CASTPSGSSYNEQFF TRBJ2-1 TRBV5-1 - - 15
TGTGCCAGCAAGATCTACAGGGTTTTAAATTCACCCCTCCACTTT CASKIYRVLNSPLHF TRBJ1-6 TRBV6-5 - - 15
TGCAGCGTTGAGAAGGGCCGCACTGAAGCTTTCTTT CSVEKGRTEAFF TRBJ1-1 TRBV29-1 - - 12
TGCGCCAGCAGCTTGGAGGGTCAGCCGTACAATGAGCAGTTCTTC CASSLEGQPYNEQFF TRBJ2-1 TRBV5-1 - - 15
TGTGCCAGCAGCTTAAGGGACCCGCGTATGCTGACAGATACGCAGTATTTT CASSLRDPRMLTDTQYF TRBJ2-3 TRBV13 - few 17
TGTGCCAGCAGCATCATCCGGGGGCCCCAAGAGACCCAGTACTTC CASSIIRGPQETQYF TRBJ2-5 TRBV7-8 - - 15
TGTGCCAGCAGCTTAGGTCCGGGCAGGGCGGGGAACACCATATATTTT CASSLGPGRAGNTIYF TRBJ1-3 TRBV7-2 - - 16
TGTGCCAGCTCACCAGAATCCGGAGGAAACACTGAAGCTTTCTTT CASSPESGGNTEAFF TRBJ1-1 TRBV18 - - 15
TGTGCCAGCAGCGCCGGAGGCTACGAGCAGTACTTC CASSAGGYEQYF TRBJ2-7 TRBV5-4 - - 12
TGTGCCAGCAGCCAACTGGGCGGGGACACAGATACGCAGTATTTT CASSQLGGDTDTQYF TRBJ2-3 TRBV14 - - 15
TGTGCCAGCAGTAACACAGGGGGCACTAATGAAAAACTGTTTTTT CASSNTGGTNEKLFF TRBJ1-4 TRBV6-4 TRBD1 - 15
TGTGCCAGTAGTCGACTAGCGGGAGGCCTACACTCCTACAATGAGCAGTTCTTC CASSRLAGGLHSYNEQFF TRBJ2-1 TRBV19 TRBD2 - 18
TGTGCCAGCAGCTTAGGGACTAGCGGGAGGCCCCCAGAGGAGACCCAGTACTTC CASSLGTSGRPPEETQYF TRBJ2-5 TRBV7-9 TRBD2 - 18
TGTGCCAGCAGCTTAGGGTTGGGGAATCAGCCCCAGCATTTT CASSLGLGNQPQHF TRBJ1-5 TRBV5-1 - once 14
TGTGCCAGCAGCTTGACTAGCGGCTCCTACAATGAGCAGTTCTTC CASSLTSGSYNEQFF TRBJ2-1 TRBV11-2 TRBD2 - 15
TGTGCCAGCAGCTTAGACTGGAGCTGGGAGCCCCAGCATTTT CASSLDWSWEPQHF TRBJ1-5 TRBV7-8 - - 14
TGTGCCAGCGCGGCTAGCGGGGGCACCTACGAGCAGTACTTC CASAASGGTYEQYF TRBJ2-7 TRBV25-1 TRBD2 once 14
TGTGCCAGCAGCCAAGTTTCGGGGTCTGCCGAAGCTTTCTTT CASSQVSGSAEAFF TRBJ1-1 TRBV3-1/TRBV3-2 - - 14
TGTGCCAGCAGTGAAGCCGGTCGGGGGAACACTGAAGCTTTCTTT CASSEAGRGNTEAFF TRBJ1-1 TRBV6-1 - once 15
TGCGCCAGCAGCTTGCCGGGGGGCAGTTACGATGAGCAGTTCTTC CASSLPGGSYDEQFF TRBJ2-1 TRBV5-1 - - 15
TGCAGTGCTAGTCGTAGCAATCAGCCCCAGCATTTT CSASRSNQPQHF TRBJ1-5 TRBV20-1 - - 12
TGCGCCAGCAGCCAAGATAACCAGGGGCGGAGCGAGCAGTACTTC CASSQDNQGRSEQYF TRBJ2-7 TRBV4-3 - - 15
TGCGCCAGCAGCCAAGATGGGGTGAGTGATTCACCCCTCCACTTT CASSQDGVSDSPLHF TRBJ1-6 TRBV4-3 - - 15
TGTGCTAGTGGAATAGCGCTCGAGCAGTACTTC CASGIALEQYF TRBJ2-7 TRBV12-5 - - 11
TGCGCCAGCAGCCAAGATCCAGGCCTCCTGCGAGCTTTCTTT CASSQDPGLLRAFF TRBJ1-1 TRBV4-1 - - 14
TGTGCCAGCGGGACACCGAGCACAGATACGCAGTATTTT CASGTPSTDTQYF TRBJ2-3 TRBV6-5 - - 13
TGTGCCAGCAGCTTAAGACTCACAGGGTCAGAGCAAAACATTCAGTACTTC CASSLRLTGSEQNIQYF TRBJ2-4 TRBV13 - - 17
TGTGCCAGCAGTTTAACAGGGGTGATCGGGGAGCTGTTTTTT CASSLTGVIGELFF TRBJ2-2 TRBV27 TRBD1 - 14
TGTGCCAGCAGCGCACGCAGGGGGCGAGGGGAAAAACTGTTTTTT CASSARRGRGEKLFF TRBJ1-4 TRBV7-2 TRBD1 - 15
TGTGCCAGCAGCCTCGACTGGACAGACAATTTGGCCGGGGAGCTGTTTTTT CASSLDWTDNLAGELFF TRBJ2-2 TRBV5-5 - once 17
TGTGCCAGCAGCCCCGGGGGGGCCGCTTCGGGCTACACCTTC CASSPGGAASGYTF TRBJ1-2 TRBV7-9 - - 14
TGTGCCAGCAGGACGACTAGCTCAAGGAATGAGCAGTTCTTC CASRTTSSRNEQFF TRBJ2-1 TRBV2 TRBD2 - 14
TGTGCCAGCAGCCCAGACAGTCCTGAAGCTTTCTTT CASSPDSPEAFF TRBJ1-1 TRBV21-1 - - 12
TGTGCCAGCACCTCCGGGACAGAGTTCAAGGGTTTGGAGACCCAGTACTTC CASTSGTEFKGLETQYF TRBJ2-5 TRBV2 TRBD1 - 17
TGTGCCAGCACCCCAAAGGACAGGGCTCGAGGGGAGACCCAGTACTTC CASTPKDRARGETQYF TRBJ2-5 TRBV7-2 TRBD1 - 16
TGTGCCTGGAGTTCGACCCGTGGGCAGGCGGCTTTCTTT CAWSSTRGQAAFF TRBJ1-1 TRBV30 - - 13
TGTGCCAGCAGCTCTCGGGAGGGCAATGAGCAGTTCTTC CASSSREGNEQFF TRBJ2-1 TRBV11-3 TRBD2 - 13
TGTGCCAGCAGCCAGACGGACAGAAGCAATCAGCCCCAGCATTTT CASSQTDRSNQPQHF TRBJ1-5 TRBV3-1/TRBV3-2 - - 15
TGCGCCAGCAGCCAAGAAAGAGCGGGGGGGCGGGAGACCCAGTACTTC CASSQERAGGRETQYF TRBJ2-5 TRBV4-1 TRBD2 few 16
TGTGCCAGCAGCTCATCCGGGACATATGGGGAGACCCAGTACTTC CASSSSGTYGETQYF TRBJ2-5 TRBV9 - - 15
TGCAGCGTTGAGGCCCCGGGACAGGGGGATTCCTACAATGAGCAGTTCTTC CSVEAPGQGDSYNEQFF TRBJ2-1 TRBV29-1 TRBD1 - 17
TGTGCCAGCAGCTTTCAGGGATCCGATCAGCCCCAGCATTTT CASSFQGSDQPQHF TRBJ1-5 TRBV5-6 - - 14
TGTGCCAGCAGTTCTCAGTTGTCCGGGGAGCTGTTTTTT CASSSQLSGELFF TRBJ2-2 TRBV6-4 - - 13
TGTGCCAGCAGCCAAGATCGAGGAGGCACTGAAGCTTTCTTT CASSQDRGGTEAFF TRBJ1-1 TRBV4-2 - few 14
TGTGCCATCAGTGAGGACAGGGGCTATGGCTACACCTTC CAISEDRGYGYTF TRBJ1-2 TRBV10-3 TRBD1 - 13
TGTGCCAGCAGCGGAGGAAGTCCCCTCAATAGCAATCAGCCCCAGCATTTT CASSGGSPLNSNQPQHF TRBJ1-5 TRBV7-2 - - 17
TGTGCCAGCAGCGTCGGCCCCAGCATCACCGGGGAGCTGTTTTTT CASSVGPSITGELFF TRBJ2-2 TRBV9 - - 15
TGTGCCAGCAGTCCACTCCCGGGCACCGGGGAGCTGTTTTTT CASSPLPGTGELFF TRBJ2-2 TRBV6-1 - - 14
TGTGCCAGAAGCTTAGGGGGTGAAGGAGCTTTCTTT CARSLGGEGAFF TRBJ1-1 TRBV5-3 - - 12